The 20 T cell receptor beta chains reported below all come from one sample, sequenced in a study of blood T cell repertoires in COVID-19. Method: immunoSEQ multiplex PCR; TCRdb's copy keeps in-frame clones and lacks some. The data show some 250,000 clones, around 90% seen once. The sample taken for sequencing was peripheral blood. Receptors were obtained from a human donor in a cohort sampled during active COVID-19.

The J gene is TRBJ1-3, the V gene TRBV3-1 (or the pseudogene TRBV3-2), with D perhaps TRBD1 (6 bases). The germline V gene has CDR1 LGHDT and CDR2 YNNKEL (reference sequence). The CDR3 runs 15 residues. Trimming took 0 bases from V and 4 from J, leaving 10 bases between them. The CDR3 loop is CASSQDRGAGNTIYF. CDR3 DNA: TGTGCCAGCAGCCAAGACAGGGGAGCAGGAAACACCATATATTTT.

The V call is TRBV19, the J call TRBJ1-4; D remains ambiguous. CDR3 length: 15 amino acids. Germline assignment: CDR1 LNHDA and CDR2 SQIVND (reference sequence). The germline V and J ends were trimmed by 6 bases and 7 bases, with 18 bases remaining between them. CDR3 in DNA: TGTGCCAGTAGAGACTCACCGGGGAGTAGTGAAAAACTGTTTTTT. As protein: CASRDSPGSSEKLFF.

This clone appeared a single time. CDR3 in DNA: TGTGCCAGCAGTTTTTCAGGGGTCGAGCAGTACTTC. As protein: CASSFSGVEQYF. V and J are TRBV28 and TRBJ2-7, with a tentative D call TRBD1 (6 bases). CDR1 and CDR2 from the germline V gene are MDHEN and SYDVKM. The CDR3 covers 12 residues. With 3 bases removed from V and 6 bases from J, the gap between germline ends came to 9 bases.

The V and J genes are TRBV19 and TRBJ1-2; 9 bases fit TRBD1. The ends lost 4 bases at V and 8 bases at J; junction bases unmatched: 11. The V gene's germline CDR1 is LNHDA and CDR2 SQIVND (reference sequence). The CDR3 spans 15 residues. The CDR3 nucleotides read TGTGCCAGTAGTACCGACGTACTAACAGGGGGCGGCTACACCTTC. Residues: CASSTDVLTGGGYTF.

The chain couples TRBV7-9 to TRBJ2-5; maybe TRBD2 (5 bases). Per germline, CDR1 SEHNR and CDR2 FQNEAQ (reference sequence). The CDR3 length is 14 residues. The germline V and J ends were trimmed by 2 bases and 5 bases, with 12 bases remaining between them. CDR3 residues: CASSLIAGGETQYF. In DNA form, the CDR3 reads TGTGCCAGCAGCTTAATTGCGGGTGGGGAGACCCAGTACTTC.

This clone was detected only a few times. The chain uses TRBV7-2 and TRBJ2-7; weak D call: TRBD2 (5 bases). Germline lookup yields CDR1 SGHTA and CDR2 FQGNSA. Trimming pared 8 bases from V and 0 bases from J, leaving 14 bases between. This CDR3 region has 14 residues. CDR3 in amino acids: CASGPSGPSYEQYF. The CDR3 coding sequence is TGTGCCAGCGGGCCGAGCGGCCCCTCCTACGAGCAGTACTTC.

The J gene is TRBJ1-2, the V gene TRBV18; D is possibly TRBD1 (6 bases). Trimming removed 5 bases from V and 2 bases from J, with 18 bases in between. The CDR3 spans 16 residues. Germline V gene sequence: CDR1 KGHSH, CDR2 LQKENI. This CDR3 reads CASSATGTGINYGYTF. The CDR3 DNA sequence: TGTGCCAGCTCAGCCACAGGGACGGGTATAAACTATGGCTACACCTTC.

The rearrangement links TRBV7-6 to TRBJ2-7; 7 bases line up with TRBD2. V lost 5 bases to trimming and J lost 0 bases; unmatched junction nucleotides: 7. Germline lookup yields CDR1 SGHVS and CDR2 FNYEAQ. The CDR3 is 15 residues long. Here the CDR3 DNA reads TGTGCCAGCAGCCCCGCAGCGGGGAGCTCCTACGAGCAGTACTTC. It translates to CASSPAAGSSYEQYF.

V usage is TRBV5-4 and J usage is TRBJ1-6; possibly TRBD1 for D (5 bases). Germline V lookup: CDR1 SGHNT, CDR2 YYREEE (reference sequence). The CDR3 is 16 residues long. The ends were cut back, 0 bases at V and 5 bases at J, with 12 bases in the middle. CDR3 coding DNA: TGTGCCAGCAGCTTGGATACAGGCCCCAATAATTCACCCCTCCACTTT. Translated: CASSLDTGPNNSPLHF.

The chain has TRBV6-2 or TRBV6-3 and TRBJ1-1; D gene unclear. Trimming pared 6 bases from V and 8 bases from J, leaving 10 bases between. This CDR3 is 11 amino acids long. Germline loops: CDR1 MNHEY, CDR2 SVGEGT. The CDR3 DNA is TGTGCCAGCAGCATCAGGAGGGAAGCTTTCTTT. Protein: CASSIRREAFF.

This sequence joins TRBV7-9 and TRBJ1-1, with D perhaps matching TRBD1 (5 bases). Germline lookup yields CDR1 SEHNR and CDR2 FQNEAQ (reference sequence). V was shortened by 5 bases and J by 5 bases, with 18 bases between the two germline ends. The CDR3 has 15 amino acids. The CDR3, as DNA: TGTGCCAGCAGCCGGCCTAAGCTGGGGCAGACTGAAGCTTTCTTT. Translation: CASSRPKLGQTEAFF.

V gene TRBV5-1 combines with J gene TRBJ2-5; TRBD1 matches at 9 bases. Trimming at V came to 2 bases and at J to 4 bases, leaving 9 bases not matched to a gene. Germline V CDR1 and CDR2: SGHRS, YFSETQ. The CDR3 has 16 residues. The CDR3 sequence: CASSFLGTGSPETQYF. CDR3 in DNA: TGCGCCAGCAGCTTTTTGGGGACAGGGAGTCCAGAGACCCAGTACTTC.

As DNA, the CDR3 is TGTGCCAGCAGCCACGACCCGGGACAGATGAACTATGGCTACACCTTC. This translates into CASSHDPGQMNYGYTF. The genes are TRBV7-9 and TRBJ1-2; 7 bases match TRBD1. There are 16 residues in the CDR3. Losses at the gene ends were 5 bases for V and 2 bases for J; bases not matched to a gene: 11. The germline V gene encodes CDR1 SEHNR and CDR2 FQNEAQ (reference sequence).

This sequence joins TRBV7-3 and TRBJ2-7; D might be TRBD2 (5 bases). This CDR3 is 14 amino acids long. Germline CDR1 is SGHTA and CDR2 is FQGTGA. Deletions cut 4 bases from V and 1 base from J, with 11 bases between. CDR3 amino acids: CASSSSSGSYEQYF. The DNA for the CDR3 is TGTGCCAGCAGCTCATCCTCGGGATCCTACGAGCAGTACTTC.

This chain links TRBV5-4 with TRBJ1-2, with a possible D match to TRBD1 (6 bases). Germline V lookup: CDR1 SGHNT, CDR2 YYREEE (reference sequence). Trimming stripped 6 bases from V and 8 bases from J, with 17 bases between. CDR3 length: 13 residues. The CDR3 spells CASTTLQGRGYTF. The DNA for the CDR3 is TGTGCCAGCACCACCCTACAGGGTAGGGGCTACACCTTC.

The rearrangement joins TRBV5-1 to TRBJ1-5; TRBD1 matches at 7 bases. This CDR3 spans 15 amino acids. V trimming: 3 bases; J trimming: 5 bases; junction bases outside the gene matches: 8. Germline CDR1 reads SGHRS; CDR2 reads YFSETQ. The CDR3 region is CASSSTGKRDQPQHF. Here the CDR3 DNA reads TGCGCCAGCAGCTCGACAGGGAAGAGGGATCAGCCCCAGCATTTT.

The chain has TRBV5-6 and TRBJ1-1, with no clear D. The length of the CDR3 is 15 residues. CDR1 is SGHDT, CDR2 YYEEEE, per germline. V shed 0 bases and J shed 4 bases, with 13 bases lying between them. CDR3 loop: CASSLVGVAATEAFF. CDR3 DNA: TGTGCCAGCAGCTTGGTCGGGGTGGCGGCCACTGAAGCTTTCTTT.

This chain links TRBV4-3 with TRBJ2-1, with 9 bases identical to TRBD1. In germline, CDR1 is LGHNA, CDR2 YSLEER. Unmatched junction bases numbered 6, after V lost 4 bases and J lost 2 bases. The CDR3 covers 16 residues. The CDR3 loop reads CASSPGRDRAYNEQFF. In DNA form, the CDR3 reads TGCGCCAGCAGCCCGGGGCGGGACAGGGCCTACAATGAGCAGTTCTTC.

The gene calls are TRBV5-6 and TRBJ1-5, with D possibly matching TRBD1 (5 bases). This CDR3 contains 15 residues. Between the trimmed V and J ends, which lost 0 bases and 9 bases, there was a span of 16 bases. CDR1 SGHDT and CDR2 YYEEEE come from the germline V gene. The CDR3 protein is CASSLAREGQGPQHF. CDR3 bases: TGTGCCAGCAGCTTGGCCAGGGAGGGCCAAGGGCCCCAGCATTTT. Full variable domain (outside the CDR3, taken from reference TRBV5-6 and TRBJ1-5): DAGVTQSPTHLIKTRGQQVTLRCSPKSGHDTVSWYQQALGQGPQFIFQYYEEEERQRGNFPDRFSGHQFPNYSSELNVNALLLGDSALYLCASSLAREGQGPQHFGDGTRLSIL.

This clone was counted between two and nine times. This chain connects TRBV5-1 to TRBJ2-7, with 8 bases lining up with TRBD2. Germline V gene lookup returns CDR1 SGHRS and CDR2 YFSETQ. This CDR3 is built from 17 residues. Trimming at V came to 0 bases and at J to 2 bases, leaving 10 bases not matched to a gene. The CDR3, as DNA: TGCGCCAGCAGCTTGGTCTCGCCGGGACTAGTCCCCTACGAGCAGTACTTC. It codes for CASSLVSPGLVPYEQYF.